This T cell receptor beta chain derives from a study of blood T cells in healthy people across ages. Alongside a J-beta primer mix, a sample-barcoded 5' primer served in a second PCR lasting about 7 to 11 cycles. TCRdb independently ran MiXCR on the 5' RACE reads; one entry per CDR3 protein. The sample lists over 1,500,000 distinct CDR3 sequences, about 39% occurring once. V was shortened by 3 bases and J by 3 bases, with 12 bases between the two germline ends. The CDR3 loop spans 13 amino acids. Germline CDR1 and CDR2: DFQATT and SNEGSKA (reference sequence). Sequencing was performed on blood. The sequence came from a human donor in good health. V usage is TRBV20-1 and J usage is TRBJ2-7; perhaps TRBD2 as D (6 bases). CDR3 coding DNA: TGCAGTGCTAGGGGAGGACTACGCTACGAGCAGTACTTC. This encodes CSARGGLRYEQYF.